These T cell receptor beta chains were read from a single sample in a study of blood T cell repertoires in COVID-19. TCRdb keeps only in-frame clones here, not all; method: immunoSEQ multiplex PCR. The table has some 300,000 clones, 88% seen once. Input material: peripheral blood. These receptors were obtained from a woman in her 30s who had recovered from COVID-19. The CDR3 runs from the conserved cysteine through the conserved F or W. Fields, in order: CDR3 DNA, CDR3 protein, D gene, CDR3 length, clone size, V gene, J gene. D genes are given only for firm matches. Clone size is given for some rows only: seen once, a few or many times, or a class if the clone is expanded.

cdr3_nt: TGCGCCAGCAGTGAGTCGACAGGGAGCACAGATACGCAGTATTTT
cdr3_aa: CASSESTGSTDTQYF
d_call: TRBD1
cdr3_length: 15
clone_size: NA
v_call: TRBV10-1
j_call: TRBJ2-3

cdr3_nt: TGCGCCAGCAGCTTGACAGGGGGCTCGAACACTGAAGCTTTCTTT
cdr3_aa: CASSLTGGSNTEAFF
d_call: TRBD1
cdr3_length: 15
clone_size: NA
v_call: TRBV5-1
j_call: TRBJ1-1

cdr3_nt: TGTGCCATCAGTGAAAGGACAGGGCAGTATTTGAGCGGCTACACCTTC
cdr3_aa: CAISERTGQYLSGYTF
d_call: TRBD1
cdr3_length: 16
clone_size: NA
v_call: TRBV10-3
j_call: TRBJ1-2

cdr3_nt: TGTGCCAGTAAACAGGGTTTGGCAGATACGCAGTATTTT
cdr3_aa: CASKQGLADTQYF
d_call: NA
cdr3_length: 13
clone_size: once
v_call: TRBV27
j_call: TRBJ2-3

cdr3_nt: TGTGCCAGCAGCCCGGGGACAGAAGTCTACGAGCAGTACTTC
cdr3_aa: CASSPGTEVYEQYF
d_call: TRBD1
cdr3_length: 14
clone_size: NA
v_call: TRBV7-9
j_call: TRBJ2-7

cdr3_nt: TGTGCCAGCAGCCTCGGACAGGGCGGCTACACCTTC
cdr3_aa: CASSLGQGGYTF
d_call: TRBD1
cdr3_length: 12
clone_size: NA
v_call: TRBV28
j_call: TRBJ1-2

cdr3_nt: TGTGCCAGCAGCTTCGGGACTCAGCAAGAGACCCAGTACTTC
cdr3_aa: CASSFGTQQETQYF
d_call: NA
cdr3_length: 14
clone_size: NA
v_call: TRBV7-9
j_call: TRBJ2-5

cdr3_nt: TGTGCCAGCAGCAACAGGGCCCAAGAGACCCAGTACTTC
cdr3_aa: CASSNRAQETQYF
d_call: NA
cdr3_length: 13
clone_size: NA
v_call: TRBV7-6
j_call: TRBJ2-5

cdr3_nt: TGTGCCAGCAGCTTAGTCACGCAGGGTGGCTACACCTTC
cdr3_aa: CASSLVTQGGYTF
d_call: NA
cdr3_length: 13
clone_size: NA
v_call: TRBV11-2
j_call: TRBJ1-2

cdr3_nt: TGCGCCAGCAGCTTGGGACAGGGCCCCTACAATGAGCAGTTCTTC
cdr3_aa: CASSLGQGPYNEQFF
d_call: TRBD1
cdr3_length: 15
clone_size: NA
v_call: TRBV5-1
j_call: TRBJ2-1

cdr3_nt: TGTGCCAGCTCTGACCAGGGATTTGTCGAGCAGTACTTC
cdr3_aa: CASSDQGFVEQYF
d_call: NA
cdr3_length: 13
clone_size: NA
v_call: TRBV27
j_call: TRBJ2-7

cdr3_nt: TGTGCCAGCGCGGATGGAGCCCTAAAACTATTTTTT
cdr3_aa: CASADGALKLFF
d_call: NA
cdr3_length: 12
clone_size: NA
v_call: TRBV6-5
j_call: TRBJ1-4

cdr3_nt: TGTGCCAGCAGCTTACAACTAGTTGGAGATACGCAGTATTTT
cdr3_aa: CASSLQLVGDTQYF
d_call: NA
cdr3_length: 14
clone_size: NA
v_call: TRBV7-3
j_call: TRBJ2-3

cdr3_nt: TGTGCCAGCAGCTACAGGGTTAGCGGCACAGATACGCAGTATTTT
cdr3_aa: CASSYRVSGTDTQYF
d_call: NA
cdr3_length: 15
clone_size: NA
v_call: TRBV6-5
j_call: TRBJ2-3

cdr3_nt: TGTGCCAGCAGCATGCCCCGCCCGGGCCTAGCTCGTGAGACCCAGTACTTC
cdr3_aa: CASSMPRPGLARETQYF
d_call: NA
cdr3_length: 17
clone_size: once
v_call: TRBV21-1
j_call: TRBJ2-5

cdr3_nt: TGTGCCAGCAGCTTAACCCCAGGGAGGGAGACCGGGGAGCTGTTTTTT
cdr3_aa: CASSLTPGRETGELFF
d_call: TRBD2
cdr3_length: 16
clone_size: NA
v_call: TRBV7-2
j_call: TRBJ2-2

cdr3_nt: TGTGCCAGCAGTTACGGGGGGTTAAGTGGCTACACCTTC
cdr3_aa: CASSYGGLSGYTF
d_call: NA
cdr3_length: 13
clone_size: NA
v_call: TRBV28
j_call: TRBJ1-2

cdr3_nt: TGTGCCACCAGCAGAATTAGCGGGGGGAGTACCGCTAGCTCCTACAATGAGCAGTTCTTC
cdr3_aa: CATSRISGGSTASSYNEQFF
d_call: TRBD2
cdr3_length: 20
clone_size: NA
v_call: TRBV15
j_call: TRBJ2-1

cdr3_nt: TGTGCCAGCAGCCAAGCAGCGGGTAGACTCCAAGAGACCCAGTACTTC
cdr3_aa: CASSQAAGRLQETQYF
d_call: NA
cdr3_length: 16
clone_size: NA
v_call: TRBV4-2
j_call: TRBJ2-5

cdr3_nt: TGTGCCAGCAGTTTACAGGTTTCACCCCTCCACTTT
cdr3_aa: CASSLQVSPLHF
d_call: NA
cdr3_length: 12
clone_size: NA
v_call: TRBV6-2/TRBV6-3
j_call: TRBJ1-6

cdr3_nt: TGCGCCAGCAGCCTCGACAGGGTGTGGGCTGAAGCTTTCTTT
cdr3_aa: CASSLDRVWAEAFF
d_call: TRBD1
cdr3_length: 14
clone_size: NA
v_call: TRBV4-3
j_call: TRBJ1-1

cdr3_nt: TGCAGTGCTAGTATCCTAGGCCGTCAAGAGACCCAGTACTTC
cdr3_aa: CSASILGRQETQYF
d_call: NA
cdr3_length: 14
clone_size: NA
v_call: TRBV20-1
j_call: TRBJ2-5

cdr3_nt: TGTGCCACCTCAGGGGGCGGGGGTACTGAAGCTTTCTTT
cdr3_aa: CATSGGGGTEAFF
d_call: TRBD1
cdr3_length: 13
clone_size: NA
v_call: TRBV24-1
j_call: TRBJ1-1